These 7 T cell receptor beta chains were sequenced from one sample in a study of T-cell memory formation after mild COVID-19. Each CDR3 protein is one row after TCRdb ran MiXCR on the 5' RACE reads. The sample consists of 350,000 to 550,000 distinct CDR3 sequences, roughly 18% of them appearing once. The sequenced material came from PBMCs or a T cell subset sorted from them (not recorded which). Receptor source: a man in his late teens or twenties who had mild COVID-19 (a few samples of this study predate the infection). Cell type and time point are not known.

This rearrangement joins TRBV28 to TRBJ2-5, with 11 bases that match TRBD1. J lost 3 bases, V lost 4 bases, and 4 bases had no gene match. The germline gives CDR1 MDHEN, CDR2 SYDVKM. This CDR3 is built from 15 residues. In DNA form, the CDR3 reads TGTGCCAGCAGTTGGGGGACAGGGGGGGAAGAGACCCAGTACTTC. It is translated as CASSWGTGGEETQYF.

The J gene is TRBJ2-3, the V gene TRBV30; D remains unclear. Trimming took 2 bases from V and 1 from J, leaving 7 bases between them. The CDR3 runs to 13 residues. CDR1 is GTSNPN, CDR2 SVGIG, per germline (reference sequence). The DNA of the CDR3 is TGTGCCTGGAGTTTCCTGGGCACAGATACGCAGTATTTT. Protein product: CAWSFLGTDTQYF.

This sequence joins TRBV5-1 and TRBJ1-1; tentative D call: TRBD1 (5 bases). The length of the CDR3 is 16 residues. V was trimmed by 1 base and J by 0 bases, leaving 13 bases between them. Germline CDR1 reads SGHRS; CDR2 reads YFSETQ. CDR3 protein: CASSLNQGSVNTEAFF. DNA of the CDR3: TGCGCCAGCAGCTTGAATCAGGGATCGGTGAACACTGAAGCTTTCTTT.

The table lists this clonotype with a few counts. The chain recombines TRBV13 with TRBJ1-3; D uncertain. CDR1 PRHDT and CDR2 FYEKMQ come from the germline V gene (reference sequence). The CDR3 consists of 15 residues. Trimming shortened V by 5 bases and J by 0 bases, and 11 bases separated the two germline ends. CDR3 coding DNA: TGTGCCAGCAGCCTCGGAAGGGCCTCTGGAAACACCATATATTTT. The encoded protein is CASSLGRASGNTIYF.

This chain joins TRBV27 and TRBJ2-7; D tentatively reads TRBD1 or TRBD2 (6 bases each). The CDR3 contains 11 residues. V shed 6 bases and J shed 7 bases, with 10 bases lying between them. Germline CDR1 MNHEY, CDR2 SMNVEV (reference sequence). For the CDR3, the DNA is TGTGCCAGCAGCCGGGGGCTAGAGCAGTACTTC. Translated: CASSRGLEQYF.

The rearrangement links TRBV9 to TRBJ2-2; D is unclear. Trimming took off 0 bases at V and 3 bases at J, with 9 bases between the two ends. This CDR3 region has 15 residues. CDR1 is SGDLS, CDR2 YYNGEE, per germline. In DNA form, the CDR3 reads TGTGCCAGCAGCGTAGAACCCCGAGACACCGGGGAGCTGTTTTTT. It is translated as CASSVEPRDTGELFF.

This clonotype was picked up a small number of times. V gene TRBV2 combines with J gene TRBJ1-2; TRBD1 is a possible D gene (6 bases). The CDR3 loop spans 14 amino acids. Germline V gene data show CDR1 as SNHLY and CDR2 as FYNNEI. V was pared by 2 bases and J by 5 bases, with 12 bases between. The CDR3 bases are TGTGCCAGCAGTGAAATGGACAGACCTTATGGCTACACCTTC. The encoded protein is CASSEMDRPYGYTF.